This T cell receptor (beta chain) was retrieved from a study of blood T cell repertoires in COVID-19. The data were produced by immunoSEQ multiplex PCR, yet TCRdb's version contains in-frame clones alone and is incomplete. This table has roughly 330,000 clones, 87% appearing once. Residents of 24 US areas, aged about 18 to 89 years, made up the participants. Donors were grouped by their self-reported clinical history. Germline assignment: CDR1 SEHNR and CDR2 FQNEAQ (reference sequence). This CDR3 has 14 amino acids. The trim removed 6 bases at V and 7 bases at J, leaving 3 bases unmatched. Only a few counts were recorded for this clone.

This chain links TRBV7-9 with TRBJ1-6, with TRBD1 identical over 10 bases. Source material: PBMCs or T cells enriched from blood (not recorded which). The sequence derives from a woman aged 30 to 39 who had recovered from COVID-19. The CDR3 region has the DNA TGTGCCAGCAGACCGGGACAGGGGAATTCACCCCTCCACTTT. Its translation is CASRPGQGNSPLHF.